These 25 T cell receptor beta chains were sequenced from one sample in a study of shared clonotypes between healthy human individuals. Clones were sequenced by immunoSEQ multiplex PCR, and TCRdb holds only the in-frame ones, with some missing. In the table there are more than 150,000 clones, 66% of which are singletons. The sequencing sample was made of memory CD4+ T cells sorted from blood. The subset denotes: CD45RA-negative fraction. Every receptor here comes from a man younger than 45 in good health.

This sequence joins TRBV18 and TRBJ2-7, with D possibly matching TRBD1 (6 bases). Trimming shortened V by 11 bases and J by 3 bases, and 17 bases separated the two germline ends. CDR1 and CDR2 from the germline V gene are KGHSH and LQKENI. This CDR3 is built from 13 residues. The CDR3 DNA follows: TGTGCCGAGACAGGACGCGTCTACTACGAGCAGTACTTC. Protein: CAETGRVYYEQYF.

This rearrangement joins TRBV5-3 to TRBJ2-2, with TRBD2 identical over 7 bases. TRBV5-3 is assigned to the ORF class and has an uncertain function. The CDR3 has 14 residues. The J segment lost 3 bases and the V segment lost 8 bases, leaving 7 bases of the junction unmatched. CDR3 in amino acids: CASGRLADTGELFF. The CDR3 nucleotides read TGTGCCAGCGGTCGGCTAGCGGACACCGGGGAGCTGTTTTTT.

This CDR3 reads CASSFSAGPGNTIYF. The CDR3 DNA is TGTGCCAGCAGCTTTTCTGCAGGGCCCGGAAACACCATATATTTT. V and J are TRBV7-6 and TRBJ1-3; possible D gene TRBD1, 5 bases. V gave up 3 bases and J gave up 4 bases, with 13 bases separating them. Germline CDR1 reads SGHVS; CDR2 reads FNYEAQ. The CDR3 has 15 amino acids.

The J gene is TRBJ1-1, the V gene TRBV9, with TRBD1 matching over 9 bases. CDR3 length: 16 amino acids. V lost 3 bases to trimming and J lost 4 bases; unmatched junction nucleotides: 10. The V gene's germline CDR1 is SGDLS and CDR2 YYNGEE. CDR3 amino acids: CASSANTGGAVTEAFF. The CDR3, as DNA: TGTGCCAGCAGCGCCAATACAGGGGGCGCGGTCACTGAAGCTTTCTTT.

This chain links TRBV28 with TRBJ1-2; D is uncertain. V dropped 4 bases and J dropped 4 bases, with 7 bases sitting between them. From germline, CDR1 is MDHEN and CDR2 SYDVKM. CDR3 size: 12 residues. This chain's CDR3 is CASSSALYGYTF. The CDR3 bases are TGTGCCAGCAGTTCAGCGCTCTATGGCTACACCTTC.

This chain uses TRBV5-5 with TRBJ2-6; possible D gene TRBD2, 6 bases. From germline, CDR1 is SGHKS and CDR2 YYEKEE (reference sequence). Trimming removed 0 bases at V and 0 bases at J, with 10 bases between. CDR3 length: 17 residues. The CDR3 loop is CASSLGAGSSGANVLTF. The CDR3 nucleotides are TGTGCCAGCAGCTTGGGGGCGGGAAGCTCTGGGGCCAACGTCCTGACTTTC.

The chain carries TRBV28 and TRBJ2-1; TRBD2 aligns across 11 bases. The CDR3 loop spans 14 amino acids. The germline gives CDR1 MDHEN, CDR2 SYDVKM. The ends lost 11 bases at V and 8 bases at J; junction bases unmatched: 11. CDR3 nucleotide sequence: TGTGCCTCAATCCCTAGCGGGAGGAATGATGAGCAGTTCTTC. This gives the protein CASIPSGRNDEQFF.

J is TRBJ2-1 and V is TRBV5-4; no clear D gene. This CDR3 region has 11 residues. In germline, CDR1 is SGHNT, CDR2 YYREEE (reference sequence). V was clipped by 1 base and J by 8 bases, with 4 bases between them. The CDR3 DNA sequence: TGTGCCAGCAGCTTGATGGATGAGCAGTTCTTC. Its protein is CASSLMDEQFF.

The chain recombines TRBV10-3 with TRBJ2-1; TRBD1 might be the D (6 bases). The V and J ends lost 3 bases and 12 bases respectively, with 12 bases between them. Germline lookup yields CDR1 ENHRY and CDR2 SYGVKD. The CDR3 is 12 amino acids. CDR3 region: CAISEQGEMQFF. CDR3 in DNA: TGTGCCATCAGTGAACAGGGAGAAATGCAGTTCTTC.

The chain has TRBV29-1 and TRBJ2-3; 9 bases map to TRBD2. CDR1 is SQVTM and CDR2 is ANQGSEA in the germline V gene. The trim removed 2 bases at V and 2 bases at J, leaving 8 bases unmatched. The CDR3 has 16 residues. CDR3 coding DNA: TGCAGCGTTGAACGAACTAGCGGGCTTAACACAGATACGCAGTATTTT. Protein product: CSVERTSGLNTDTQYF.

This chain connects TRBV7-2 to TRBJ2-3; D may be TRBD1 (6 bases). The V and J ends lost 2 bases and 10 bases respectively, with 13 bases between them. The CDR3 sequence is 13 residues long. Germline V lookup: CDR1 SGHTA, CDR2 FQGNSA. Here the CDR3 reads CASSLTTGRAQYF. The CDR3 DNA reads as TGTGCCAGCAGCTTAACCACAGGGCGTGCGCAGTATTTT.

The chain links TRBV5-1 to TRBJ2-3, with D perhaps matching TRBD1 or TRBD2 (6 bases each). CDR3 length: 14 residues. Germline assignment: CDR1 SGHRS and CDR2 YFSETQ. Trimming pared 7 bases from V and 3 bases from J, leaving 15 bases between. As DNA, the CDR3 is TGCGCCAGCGCAGGAAGGGGGACTACAGATACGCAGTATTTT. This encodes CASAGRGTTDTQYF.

This clone was picked up a small number of times. The chain employs TRBV6-5 and TRBJ2-1; tentative D call: TRBD2 (5 bases). V was cut by 2 bases and J by 6 bases, with 11 bases left in between. The CDR3 loop spans 14 amino acids. Germline V lookup: CDR1 MNHEY, CDR2 SVGAGI. The CDR3 sequence: CASSYGTRANEQFF. Here the CDR3 DNA reads TGTGCCAGCAGTTACGGCACTAGGGCCAATGAGCAGTTCTTC.

The rearrangement uses TRBV11-2 and TRBJ1-1, with D hard to call. From germline, CDR1 is SGHAT and CDR2 FQNNGV. V was shortened by 5 bases and J by 2 bases, with 15 bases between the two germline ends. The CDR3 sequence is 15 residues long. This CDR3 reads CASSADGGINTEAFF. The CDR3 DNA is TGTGCCAGCAGCGCTGATGGAGGAATTAACACTGAAGCTTTCTTT.

V usage is TRBV7-8 and J usage is TRBJ2-7; 7 nucleotides match TRBD1. Trimming at V came to 2 bases and at J to 7 bases, leaving 8 bases not matched to a gene. CDR3 size: 14 residues. Germline loops: CDR1 SGHVS, CDR2 FQNEAQ. CDR3 coding DNA: TGTGCCAGCAGCTTATTGCAGGGGGTGTGGGAGCAGTACTTC. This encodes CASSLLQGVWEQYF.

This chain joins TRBV5-4 and TRBJ1-1, with D hard to call. CDR1 is SGHNT, CDR2 YYREEE, per germline (reference sequence). The V end lost 2 bases, the J end lost 1 base, and 9 bases lay between the germline ends. The CDR3 consists of 14 residues. The CDR3 DNA reads as TGTGCCAGCAGCTTTTATAATTCGAACACTGAAGCTTTCTTT. Amino acids: CASSFYNSNTEAFF.

This sequence joins TRBV9 and TRBJ2-1; D ambiguous. Germline V gene data show CDR1 as SGDLS and CDR2 as YYNGEE. Trimming stripped 2 bases from V and 1 base from J, with 4 bases between. This CDR3 spans 13 amino acids. DNA for the CDR3: TGTGCCAGCAGCGTTTTGTCCTACAATGAGCAGTTCTTC. Its translation: CASSVLSYNEQFF.

A note on this clone: The junction and the germline gene differ at one end; a read error may be behind it. The chain carries TRBV7-2 and TRBJ2-7, with D tentatively TRBD1 or TRBD2 (5 bases each). This CDR3 is built from 14 residues. Germline V gene lookup returns CDR1 SGHTA and CDR2 FQGNSA. The chain's CDR3 is CASSFLHSEGEQHF. The CDR3 bases are TGTGCCAGCAGCTTCTTGCACAGCGAAGGGGAGCAGCACTTC.

The gene calls are TRBV5-1 and TRBJ2-7, with TRBD2 identical over 13 bases. After removal of 4 bases from V and 5 bases from J, the junction contained 6 bases not matched to a gene. The CDR3 is made up of 15 amino acids. CDR1 and CDR2 from the germline V gene are SGHRS and YFSETQ. Here the CDR3 DNA reads TGCGCCAGCAGCCCCGGACTAGCGGGAGTCGACGAGCAGTACTTC. Its protein product is CASSPGLAGVDEQYF.

The chain has TRBV30 and TRBJ2-7; D remains ambiguous. The CDR3 runs 14 residues. Trimming took 1 base from V and 5 from J, leaving 15 bases between them. CDR1 is GTSNPN and CDR2 is SVGIG in the germline V gene (reference sequence). The CDR3 here is CAWSASFGSHEQYF. CDR3 sequence (DNA): TGTGCCTGGAGTGCCTCCTTTGGTTCCCACGAGCAGTACTTC.

The V gene is TRBV28, the J gene TRBJ2-4, with TRBD1 matching 7 bases. The CDR3 runs to 15 residues. The junction had 10 bases not matched to a gene; V was cut back by 7 bases and J by 4 bases. Per germline, CDR1 MDHEN and CDR2 SYDVKM. The CDR3 loop is CASTLQGSLKNIQYF. In DNA form, the CDR3 reads TGTGCCAGCACCCTACAGGGGTCGTTGAAAAACATTCAGTACTTC.

This chain uses TRBV5-4 with TRBJ2-3, with a weak D call TRBD2 (6 bases). Trimming pared 6 bases from V and 0 bases from J, leaving 8 bases between. The CDR3 length is 13 residues. Per the germline V gene, CDR1 is SGHNT and CDR2 is YYREEE (reference sequence). Written as DNA, the CDR3 is TGTGCCAGCAAAAGCGGGAGCACAGATACGCAGTATTTT. Translation: CASKSGSTDTQYF.

This clone was seen only a few times. The chain is built from TRBV6-6 and TRBJ2-7; 9 nucleotides agree with TRBD2. Germline CDR1 and CDR2: MNHNY and SVGAGI (reference sequence). This CDR3 is built from 13 residues. V dropped 8 bases and J dropped 1; count of bases not matched to a gene: 3. This CDR3 reads CASLAGGSYEQYF. The CDR3 coding sequence is TGTGCCAGCTTGGCGGGAGGGTCCTACGAGCAGTACTTC.

The rearrangement links TRBV5-1 to TRBJ2-2; 11 nucleotides match TRBD2. Unmatched junction bases numbered 10, after V lost 2 bases and J lost 4 bases. The CDR3 runs 18 residues. In germline, CDR1 is SGHRS, CDR2 YFSETQ. The CDR3 nucleotides are TGCGCCAGCAGCTTCGGGACTAGCGGAAGACGTGGCACCGGGGAGCTGTTTTTT. It yields the protein CASSFGTSGRRGTGELFF.

The DNA of the CDR3 is TGTGCCAGCACCCTGGCGCTAGCGGGAGATACAGATACGCAGTATTTT. Translation gives CASTLALAGDTDTQYF. The gene calls are TRBV5-4 and TRBJ2-3; 10 bases are a match to TRBD2. This CDR3 has 16 residues. In germline, CDR1 is SGHNT, CDR2 YYREEE (reference sequence). The J segment lost 3 bases and the V segment lost 6 bases, leaving 10 bases of the junction unmatched.